This is a list of T cell receptor beta chains from one sample in a study of lymphopenia after photon versus proton radiotherapy. The table came from immunoSEQ multiplex PCR; TCRdb's copy has only in-frame clones and leaves some out. This sample has tens of thousands of clones, with over 70% found just once. The sample was peripheral blood, taken from a patient treated with proton-based radiotherapy. These receptors all stem from an elderly man with esophageal cancer. CDR3s include the opening cysteine and the closing phenylalanine or tryptophan.

>TRBV20-1
CSSGLAGEQYF
>TRBV7-2
CASSASISGRTQYF
>TRBV11-1
CASSPTGSRNRGEQYF
>TRBV27
CASSLYFPDSSRGIGANVLTF
>TRBV11-2
CASSLLGGADTQYF
>TRBV5-8
CASSWPLAGDSTGELFF
>TRBV6-6
CASSSDGVQNYGYTF
>TRBV4-2
CASSQLPPGAGASYEQYF
>TRBV19
CASSITGKDTPLHF
>TRBV5-6
CASSLEQGSPLHF
>TRBV6-6
CASTRDFQYGYTF
>TRBV7-2
CASSSRGRGQNTEAFF
>TRBV2
CASSVRTGEAGEAFF
>TRBV4-1
CASSQDRVNTEAFF
>TRBV6-1
CASMTGVPEAFF
>TRBV29-1
CSVWDRLTEAFF
>TRBV4-3
CASSLKGHTEAFF
>TRBV14
CASSQVSGGGYTF
>TRBV7-2
CASSVTGQETQYF
>TRBV7-9
CASSFSAGDQETQYF
>TRBV6-5
CASSYLTLQETQYF
>TRBV7-9
CASSLVGNEQFF
>TRBV11-2
CASSAQEIYGYTF
>TRBV19
CASSKIPGTGAGYTF
>TRBV5-1
CASSVLDSQETQYF
>TRBV5-1
CASSLGSSQETQYF
>TRBV29-1
CSAGATGVGELFF
>TRBV6-5
CASSFTYEQYF
>TRBV2
CASRGAAYEQYF
>TRBV10-3
CAIKEGDRVYNEQFF
>TRBV9
CASSVGPGINTGELFF
>TRBV7-2
CASSLAMGLGNTIYF
>TRBV15
CATSRDPGRGNTIYF
>TRBV7-2
CASSFLNTEAFF
>TRBV11-2
CASSFGGGMETQYF
>TRBV5-1
CASSFGQATPYEQYF
>TRBV5-6
CASSPQLGSYEQYF
>TRBV19
CASSVGGPNYGYTF
>TRBV7-2
CASSRGLAQETQYF
>TRBV18
CASSGGATRTDTEAFF
>TRBV7-9
CASSLVAGPTYEQYF
>TRBV4-3
CASSLYLGSSYEQYF
>TRBV6-6
CASSYGPNTEAFF
>TRBV7-9
CASSPSQGQVNTEAFF
>TRBV28
CASSFRGRAAGELFF
>TRBV7-2
CASSKDRAPNTEAFF
>TRBV4-1
CASSLLGGGGASFYNEQFF